The sequence of this T cell receptor (beta chain) was determined in a study of T cells in localized non-small cell lung cancer. TCRdb's copy holds only in-frame clones and misses some; the assay was immunoSEQ multiplex PCR. The table lists about 1,600 clones, around 20% of them singletons. This clone was found a few times. CDR3 length equals 14 residues. J lost 8 bases, V lost 5 bases, and 7 bases had no gene match. Per germline, CDR1 SGHNT and CDR2 YENEEA. The chain has TRBV11-3 and TRBJ1-4; 8 bases agree with TRBD1. The sequenced sample was normal lung tissue next to the tumor, obtained before any cancer treatment. This clonotype was sampled from a male donor aged 60 or over with stage II lung adenocarcinoma. CDR3 bases: TGTGCCAGCAGCCTTGGACAGGGACTAGAAAAACTGTTTTTT. Amino acids: CASSLGQGLEKLFF.